This TCR beta chain was sequenced in a study of control samples from healthy donors and cancer patients. Clones were read by immunoSEQ multiplex PCR, and TCRdb kept only the in-frame ones, dropping some. This sample has hundreds of thousands of clones, with over 75% found just once. CDR3 length: 16 residues. Germline assignment: CDR1 MGHRA and CDR2 YSYEKL. Trimming shortened V by 1 base and J by 1 base, and 13 bases separated the two germline ends. The sequence came from an older woman with lung cancer. This chain uses TRBV4-1 with TRBJ1-1; D is perhaps TRBD1 (5 bases). Source material: PBMCs. CDR3 bases: TGCGCCAGCAGCCAAGCCCCCCGGGGCCCGAACACTGAAGCTTTCTTT. Amino acids: CASSQAPRGPNTEAFF.